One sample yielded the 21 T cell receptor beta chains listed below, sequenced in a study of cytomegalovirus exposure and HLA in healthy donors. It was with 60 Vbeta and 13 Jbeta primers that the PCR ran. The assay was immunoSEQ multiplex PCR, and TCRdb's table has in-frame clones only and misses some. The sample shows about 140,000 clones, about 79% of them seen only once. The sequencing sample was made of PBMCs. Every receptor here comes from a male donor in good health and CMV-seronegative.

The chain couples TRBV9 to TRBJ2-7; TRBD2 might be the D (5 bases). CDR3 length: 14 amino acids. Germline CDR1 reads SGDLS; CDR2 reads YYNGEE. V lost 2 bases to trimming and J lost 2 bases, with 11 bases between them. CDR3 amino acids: CASSVRAGPYEQYF. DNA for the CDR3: TGTGCCAGCAGCGTCCGGGCGGGCCCCTACGAGCAGTACTTC.

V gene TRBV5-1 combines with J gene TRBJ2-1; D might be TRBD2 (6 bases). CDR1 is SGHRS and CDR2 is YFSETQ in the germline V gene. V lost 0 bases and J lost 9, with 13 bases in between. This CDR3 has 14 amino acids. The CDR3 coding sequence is TGCGCCAGCAGCTTGGGAGCTAGCGAGGGTGAGCAGTTCTTC. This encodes CASSLGASEGEQFF.

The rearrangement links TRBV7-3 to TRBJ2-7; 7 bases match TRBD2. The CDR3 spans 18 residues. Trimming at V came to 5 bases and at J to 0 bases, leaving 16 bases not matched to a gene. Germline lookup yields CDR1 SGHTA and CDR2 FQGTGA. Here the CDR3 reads CASSQEPGRWDSSYEQYF. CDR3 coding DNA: TGTGCCAGCAGCCAAGAACCCGGGAGGTGGGATAGCTCCTACGAGCAGTACTTC.

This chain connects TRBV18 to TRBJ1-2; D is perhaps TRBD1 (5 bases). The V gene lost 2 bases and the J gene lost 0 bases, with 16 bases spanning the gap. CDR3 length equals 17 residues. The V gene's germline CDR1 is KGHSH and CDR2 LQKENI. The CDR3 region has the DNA TGTGCCAGCTCACCATCAGGGACGGGAGTCTCTAACTATGGCTACACCTTC. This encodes CASSPSGTGVSNYGYTF.

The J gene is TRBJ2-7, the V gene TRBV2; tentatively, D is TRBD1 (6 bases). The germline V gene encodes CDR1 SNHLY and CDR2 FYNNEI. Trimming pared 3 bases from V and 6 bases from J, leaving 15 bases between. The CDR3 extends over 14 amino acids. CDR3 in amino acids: CASSELSGAREQYF. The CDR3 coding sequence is TGTGCCAGCAGTGAGTTGTCAGGGGCCCGCGAGCAGTACTTC.

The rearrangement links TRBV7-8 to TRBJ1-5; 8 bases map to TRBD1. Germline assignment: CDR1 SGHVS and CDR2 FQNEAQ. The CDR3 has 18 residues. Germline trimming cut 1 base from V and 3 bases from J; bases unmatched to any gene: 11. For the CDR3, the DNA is TGTGCCAGCAGCTTAGTCCCGTTCGGACAGGGCTTCAATCAGCCCCAGCATTTT. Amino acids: CASSLVPFGQGFNQPQHF.

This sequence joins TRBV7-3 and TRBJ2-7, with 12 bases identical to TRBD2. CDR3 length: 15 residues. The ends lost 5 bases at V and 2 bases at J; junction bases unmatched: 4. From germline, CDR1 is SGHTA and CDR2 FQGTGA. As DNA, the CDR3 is TGTGCCAGCAGCCCAACTAGCGGGGGGACCTACGAGCAGTACTTC. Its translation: CASSPTSGGTYEQYF.

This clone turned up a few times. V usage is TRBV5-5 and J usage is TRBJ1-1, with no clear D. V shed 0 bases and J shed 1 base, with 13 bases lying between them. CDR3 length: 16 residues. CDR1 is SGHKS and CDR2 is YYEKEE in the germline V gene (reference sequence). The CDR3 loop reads CASSLVPTQTNTEAFF. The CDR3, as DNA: TGTGCCAGCAGCTTGGTACCCACACAGACGAACACTGAAGCTTTCTTT.

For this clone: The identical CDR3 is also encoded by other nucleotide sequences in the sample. CDR3 in amino acids: CASSLEGQTYEQYF. DNA of the CDR3: TGCGCCAGCAGCTTGGAAGGACAGACCTACGAGCAGTACTTC. The chain combines TRBV5-1 with TRBJ2-7; TRBD1 might be the D (6 bases). The CDR3 spans 14 residues. Germline assignment: CDR1 SGHRS and CDR2 YFSETQ. Trimming stripped 0 bases from V and 2 bases from J, with 9 bases between.

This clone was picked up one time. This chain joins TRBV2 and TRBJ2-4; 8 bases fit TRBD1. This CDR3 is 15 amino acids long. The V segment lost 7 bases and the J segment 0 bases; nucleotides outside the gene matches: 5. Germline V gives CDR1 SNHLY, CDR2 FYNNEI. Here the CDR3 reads CASKQGEVAKNIQYF. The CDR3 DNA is TGTGCCAGCAAACAGGGGGAAGTAGCCAAAAACATTCAGTACTTC.

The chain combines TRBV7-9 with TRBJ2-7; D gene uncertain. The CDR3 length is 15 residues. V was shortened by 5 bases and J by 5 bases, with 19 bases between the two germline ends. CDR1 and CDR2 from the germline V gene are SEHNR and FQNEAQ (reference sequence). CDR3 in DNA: TGTGCCAGCAGCCCCGACGGGTGGCTAGTCAACGAGCAGTACTTC. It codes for CASSPDGWLVNEQYF.

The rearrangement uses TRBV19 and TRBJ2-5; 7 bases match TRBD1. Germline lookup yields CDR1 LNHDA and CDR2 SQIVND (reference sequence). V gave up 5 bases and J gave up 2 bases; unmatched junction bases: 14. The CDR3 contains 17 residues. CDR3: CASSFNSNRGRQETQYF. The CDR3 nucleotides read TGTGCCAGTAGTTTCAACTCCAACAGGGGCCGACAAGAGACCCAGTACTTC.

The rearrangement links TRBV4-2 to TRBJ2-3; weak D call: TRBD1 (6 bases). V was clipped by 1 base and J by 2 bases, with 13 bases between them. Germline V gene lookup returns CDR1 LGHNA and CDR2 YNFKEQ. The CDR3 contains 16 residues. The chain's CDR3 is CASSQVQGGTTDTQYF. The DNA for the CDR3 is TGTGCCAGCAGCCAAGTTCAAGGGGGTACCACAGATACGCAGTATTTT.

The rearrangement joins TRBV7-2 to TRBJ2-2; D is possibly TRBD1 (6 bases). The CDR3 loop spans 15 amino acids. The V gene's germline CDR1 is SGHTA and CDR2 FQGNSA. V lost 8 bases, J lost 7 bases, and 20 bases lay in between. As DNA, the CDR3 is TGTGCCAGCGGATTTAGTTGGGGGCTCAACGGGGAGCTGTTTTTT. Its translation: CASGFSWGLNGELFF.

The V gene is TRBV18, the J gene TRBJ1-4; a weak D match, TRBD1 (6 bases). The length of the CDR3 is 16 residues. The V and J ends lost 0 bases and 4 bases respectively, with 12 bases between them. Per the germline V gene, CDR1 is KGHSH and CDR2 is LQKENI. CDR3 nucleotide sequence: TGTGCCAGCTCACCACCCTCCACAGGGATTAATGAAAAACTGTTTTTT. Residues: CASSPPSTGINEKLFF. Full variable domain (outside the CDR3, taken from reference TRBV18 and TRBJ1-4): NAGVMQNPRHLVRRRGQEARLRCSPMKGHSHVYWYRQLPEEGLKFMVYLQKENIIDESGMPKERFSAEFPKEGPSILRIQQVVRGDSAAYFCASSPPSTGINEKLFFGSGTQLSVL.

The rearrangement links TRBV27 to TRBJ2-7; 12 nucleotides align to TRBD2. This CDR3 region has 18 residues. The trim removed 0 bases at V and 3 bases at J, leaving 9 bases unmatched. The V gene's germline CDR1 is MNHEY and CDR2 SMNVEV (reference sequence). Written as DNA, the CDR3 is TGTGCCAGCAGTTTATCGGGGGGGACTAGCGGGCTGTACTACGAGCAGTACTTC. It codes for CASSLSGGTSGLYYEQYF.

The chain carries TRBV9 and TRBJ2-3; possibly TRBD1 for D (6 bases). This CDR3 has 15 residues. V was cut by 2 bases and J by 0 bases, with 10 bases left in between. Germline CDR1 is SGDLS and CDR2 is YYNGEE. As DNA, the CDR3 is TGTGCCAGCAGCGTCAGGGGTTTTAGCACAGATACGCAGTATTTT. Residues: CASSVRGFSTDTQYF. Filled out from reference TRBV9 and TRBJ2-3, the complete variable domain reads DSGVTQTPKHLITATGQRVTLRCSPRSGDLSVYWYQQSLDQGLQFLIQYYNGEERAKGNILERFSAQQFPDLHSELNLSSLELGDSALYFCASSVRGFSTDTQYFGPGTRLTVL.

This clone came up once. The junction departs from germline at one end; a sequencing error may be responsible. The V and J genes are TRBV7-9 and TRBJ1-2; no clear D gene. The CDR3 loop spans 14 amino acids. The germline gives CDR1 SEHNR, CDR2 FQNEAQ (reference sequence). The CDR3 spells CASSLDFKPHGYPF. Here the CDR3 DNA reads TGTGCCAGCAGCTTGGACTTCAAGCCACATGGCTACCCCTTC.

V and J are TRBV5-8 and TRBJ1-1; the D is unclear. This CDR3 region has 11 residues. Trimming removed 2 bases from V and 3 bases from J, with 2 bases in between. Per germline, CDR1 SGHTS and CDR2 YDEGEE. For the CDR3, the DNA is TGTGCCAGCAGCTTCTACACTGAAGCTTTCTTT. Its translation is CASSFYTEAFF.

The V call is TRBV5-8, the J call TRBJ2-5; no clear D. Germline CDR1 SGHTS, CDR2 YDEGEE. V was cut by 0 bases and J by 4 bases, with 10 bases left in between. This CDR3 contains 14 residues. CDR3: CASSLVAGRETQYF. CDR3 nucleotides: TGTGCCAGCAGCTTGGTCGCTGGCCGAGAGACCCAGTACTTC.

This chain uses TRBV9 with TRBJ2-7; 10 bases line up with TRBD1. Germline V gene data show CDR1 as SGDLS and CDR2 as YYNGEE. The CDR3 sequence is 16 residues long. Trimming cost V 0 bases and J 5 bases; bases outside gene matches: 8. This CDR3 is CASSVGFGTGDDEQYF. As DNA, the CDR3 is TGTGCCAGCAGCGTAGGGTTCGGGACAGGGGACGACGAGCAGTACTTC.